This T cell receptor (beta chain) was found in a study of CD8+ T cells in alopecia areata (dated by TCRdb to between 2017 and 2018). With regard to the full study: Skin from C3H/HeJ donors with spontaneous alopecia (roughly 6-13 months old) was grafted onto female C3H/HeJ recipients that were roughly 6-11 weeks old. Clonality in the scalp was compared among normal scalp (n=4), patchy alopecia areata scalp (n=8), and alopecia totalis/universalis scalp (n=8). immunoSEQ multiplex PCR using 35 Vbeta forward primers and 13 Jbeta reverse primers was used to amplify TCRbeta CDR3 regions. Scalp tissue and sorted CD4+ and CD8+ peripheral blood T cells from patchy and totalis/universalis alopecia areata patients and from healthy controls were covered by human TCRbeta sequencing. RNA was obtained with the PAXgene miRNA kit for fixed scalp, the miRNeasy kit for PBMCs, and the RNeasy kit for mouse skin. To study T cell clonal expansion in alopecia areata, the researchers applied high-throughput TCRbeta sequencing to both the C3H/HeJ mouse model and human patients.

The paper as a whole reports these results and caveats: Shared TCR sequences between patients were less evident than in mice, which may be partly attributable to HLA diversity in the patient population. Unlike mouse skin, which is dominated by gammadelta T cells, normal human skin has resident alphabeta T cells that are also sequenced, and this complicates analysis of the scalp TCR repertoire. Compared with normal scalp, lesional scalp, particularly in alopecia totalis/universalis, had higher clonality and more expanded CD8+ clones, which suggests antigenic drive.

The V end loses 5 bases and the J end loses 0 bases, and a stretch of 10 bases separates them. From a lookup of the germline V gene (reference sequence), CDR1 and CDR2 are NSQYPW and LRSPGD. Inclusive of the bounding cysteine and phenylalanine, the CDR3 is 14 residues long. Only the CDR3 bases that were read are kept: 30 of them, in frame from base 1. Pooled mouse cutaneous lymph node cells were stained for CD4, CD8alpha, NKG2D, NKG2ACE and other markers and were then sorted on a BD Influx. Concerning this clone: Its antigen specificity is not known. A much larger clone sits a single nucleotide away, making a read error possible. The gene nomenclature and germline references here are murine. The read comes to an end 4 residues before the CDR3 does, leaving the germline J gene to fill in the end.

The library was obtained by the immunoSEQ multiplex PCR assay. RNA was extracted from all samples and reverse transcribed into cDNA as template for TCR sequencing. SuperScript III was used for first-strand cDNA synthesis, primed with a 2:1 mix of oligo-dT and random hexamers. Amplification bias was assessed with a synthetic immune receptor repertoire, and residual bias was removed computationally. Sequencing of the libraries was done on Illumina HiSeq with 60 bp reads that cover the CDR3, reading from J toward V. The original pipeline was this. Raw reads were preprocessed for error removal, and CDR3 was defined according to IMGT conventions as running from the conserved cysteine to phenylalanine. Clonality was computed as 1 minus the Shannon entropy, with the entropy normalized by log2 of the number of productive unique TCRs. CD4 or CD8 identity of scalp clones was inferred by cross-referencing scalp TCRbeta sequences with sorted blood CD4 and CD8 repertoires. TCRdb took over this immuneACCESS table, retaining in-frame rearrangements with V and J assigned. Such tables are incomplete; in checked studies, under half of the missing clones stem from an unresolved V gene, and the remainder is unexplained. For V, J and clone size, that table is used; D and trimming come from the DNA. The table for this sample lists around 290,000 clones, none of them counted only once. Jointly, the top ten make up more than 0.95% of the sample.

The rearranged chain carries TRBV1 and TRBJ1-1, and TRBD1 may be the D gene, going by 6 matching bases. The receptor was isolated from a C3H/HeJ mouse with alopecia areata. The strain in question carries the MHC haplotype H2-k. The source material was CD4+ T cells sorted from a lymph node. The CDR3 corresponds to CTCSTGTTNTEVFF. The sequenced CDR3 bases are TGCACCTGCAGTACCGGGACAACAAACACA. The CDR3 plus the reference TRBV1 and TRBJ1-1 genes for the other parts give the full variable domain: VTLLEQNPRWRLVPRGQAVNLRCILKNSQYPWMSWYQQDLQKQLQWLFTLRSPGDKEVKSLPGADYLATRVTDTELRLQVANMSQGRTLYCTCSTGTTNTEVFFGKGTRLTVV.